The 16 T cell receptor beta chains below were found in one sample sequenced in a study of shared T cell receptors in the human thymus. The assay was immunoSEQ multiplex PCR, and TCRdb's table has in-frame clones only and misses some. The data show 720,000 or so clones, 70% to 90% seen once. These data are also associated with another study on human thymus T cells.

Sequenced: thymocytes. Receptors originate from a girl under three years old with a congenital heart defect.

The chain employs TRBV30 and TRBJ1-2, with 11 nucleotides matching TRBD1. J was trimmed by 4 bases and V by 2 bases; bases with no gene match: 3. The CDR3 has 14 amino acids. Germline V gene data show CDR1 as GTSNPN and CDR2 as SVGIG (reference sequence). CDR3 protein: CAWSRTGGLYGYTF. In DNA form, the CDR3 reads TGTGCCTGGAGTCGGACAGGGGGCCTCTATGGCTACACCTTC.

The chain joins TRBV5-1 to TRBJ1-2, with TRBD1 identical over 8 bases. The CDR3 length is 15 residues. Germline-derived CDR1 and CDR2 are SGHRS and YFSETQ. V lost 4 bases and J lost 2; bases outside the gene matches: 7. Here the CDR3 DNA reads TGCGCCAGCAGCACCGACAGGGGTGGAAACTATGGCTACACCTTC. Its protein product is CASSTDRGGNYGYTF.

V usage is TRBV30 and J usage is TRBJ2-7, with D perhaps TRBD1 (5 bases). V was cut by 2 bases and J by 3 bases, with 17 bases left in between. Germline V gene lookup returns CDR1 GTSNPN and CDR2 SVGIG (reference sequence). The CDR3 is 15 residues long. The CDR3 sequence: CAWSYGHSRVYEQYF. DNA for the CDR3: TGTGCCTGGAGTTACGGACACAGCCGAGTCTACGAGCAGTACTTC.

This chain uses TRBV7-2 with TRBJ1-1; D call uncertain. Trimming stripped 3 bases from V and 1 base from J, with 9 bases between. The CDR3 spans 14 residues. In germline, CDR1 is SGHTA, CDR2 FQGNSA. CDR3: CASSLRYGNTEAFF. The CDR3 coding sequence is TGTGCCAGCAGCTTGCGGTACGGGAACACTGAAGCTTTCTTT.

This chain joins TRBV9 and TRBJ2-4; D possibly corresponds to TRBD2 (6 bases). The CDR3 has 19 residues. V was shortened by 0 bases and J by 1 base, with 20 bases between the two germline ends. CDR1 is SGDLS and CDR2 is YYNGEE in the germline V gene. CDR3 DNA: TGTGCCAGCAGCGTAGGAGGCGGCTGGGCGGGGCAGGCCAAAAACATTCAGTACTTC. Translated: CASSVGGGWAGQAKNIQYF. Together with reference TRBV9 and TRBJ2-4, the CDR3 gives the full variable domain: DSGVTQTPKHLITATGQRVTLRCSPRSGDLSVYWYQQSLDQGLQFLIQYYNGEERAKGNILERFSAQQFPDLHSELNLSSLELGDSALYFCASSVGGGWAGQAKNIQYFGAGTRLSVL.

The chain recombines TRBV5-5 with TRBJ2-5, with D perhaps matching TRBD1 (7 bases). V gave up 0 bases and J gave up 5 bases, with 26 bases separating them. In germline, CDR1 is SGHKS, CDR2 YYEKEE (reference sequence). The CDR3 is 19 residues long. CDR3 in amino acids: CASSLVAHRGGLIGETQYF. CDR3 in DNA: TGTGCCAGCAGCTTGGTGGCGCACAGGGGAGGCCTTATCGGGGAGACCCAGTACTTC.

In its sample, this clone was seen a few times. This sequence joins TRBV10-1 and TRBJ1-6; 7 positions agree with TRBD1. The CDR3 is 14 residues long. Germline CDR1 reads WNHNN; CDR2 reads SYGVQD (reference sequence). After removal of 8 bases from V and 9 bases from J, the junction contained 10 bases not matched to a gene. The CDR3 here is CASGQGGECSPLHF. For the CDR3, the DNA is TGCGCCAGCGGCCAGGGGGGAGAATGTTCACCCCTCCACTTT.

This clone was seen a handful of times. V is TRBV7-8 and J is TRBJ2-7; 10 bases match TRBD2. CDR3 length equals 14 residues. Trimming at V came to 5 bases and at J to 4 bases, leaving 5 bases not matched to a gene. From germline, CDR1 is SGHVS and CDR2 FQNEAQ. DNA of the CDR3: TGTGCCAGCAGCGCTTCGACTAGCGGGTACGAGCAGTACTTC. It codes for CASSASTSGYEQYF.

This clone came up once. The V call is TRBV11-2, the J call TRBJ1-2; a possible D gene is TRBD1 (5 bases). The germline V and J ends were trimmed by 0 bases and 3 bases, with 26 bases remaining between them. CDR1 is SGHAT, CDR2 FQNNGV, per germline. The CDR3 loop spans 20 amino acids. CDR3 nucleotides: TGTGCCAGCAGCTTAGATCCCAACTCTTCTCACAGGAGTGGGCACTATGGCTACACCTTC. It codes for CASSLDPNSSHRSGHYGYTF.

The J gene is TRBJ1-2, the V gene TRBV12-5; 11 nucleotides line up with TRBD1. V gave up 0 bases and J gave up 2 bases; unmatched junction bases: 14. Germline V gives CDR1 LGHNT, CDR2 FRNRAP. The CDR3 covers 20 residues. CDR3: CASGLVTGQGAGSGNYGYTF. For the CDR3, the DNA is TGTGCTAGTGGTTTGGTTACTGGACAGGGGGCTGGTTCTGGGAACTATGGCTACACCTTC.

The chain is built from TRBV5-1 and TRBJ2-2; 11 bases fit TRBD1. Germline CDR1 and CDR2: SGHRS and YFSETQ. The V gene end was trimmed by 3 bases and the J gene end by 4 bases; junction bases not matched to a gene: 5. The CDR3 loop spans 16 amino acids. CDR3 protein: CASSSGQGVPTGELFF. The CDR3 DNA is TGCGCCAGCAGCTCGGGACAGGGGGTTCCCACCGGGGAGCTGTTTTTT.

The genes are TRBV27 and TRBJ2-5; TRBD1 matches 9 bases. In germline, CDR1 is MNHEY, CDR2 SMNVEV (reference sequence). CDR3 size: 15 residues. The trim removed 5 bases at V and 0 bases at J, leaving 4 bases unmatched. The CDR3 sequence is CASSLGQGNQETQYF. In DNA, the CDR3 is TGTGCCAGCAGTCTCGGACAGGGGAACCAAGAGACCCAGTACTTC.

The CDR3 reads CASSDKDRPTLYEQYF. The DNA for the CDR3 is TGTGCCAGCAGTGATAAAGACAGGCCCACTCTCTACGAGCAGTACTTC. The chain couples TRBV25-1 to TRBJ2-7, with D perhaps matching TRBD1 (6 bases). CDR3 length equals 16 residues. V lost 3 bases and J lost 3, with 18 bases in between. Germline V gene sequence: CDR1 MGHDK, CDR2 SYGVNS.

V is TRBV5-5 and J is TRBJ1-3, with 8 bases matching TRBD1. V gave up 4 bases and J gave up 2 bases; unmatched junction bases: 11. The CDR3 totals 17 residues. The germline V gene has CDR1 SGHKS and CDR2 YYEKEE (reference sequence). Here the CDR3 reads CASSRVIGQGAGNTIYF. The CDR3, as DNA: TGTGCCAGCAGCCGGGTTATCGGACAGGGCGCTGGAAACACCATATATTTT.

J is TRBJ2-6 and V is TRBV5-4; tentatively, D is TRBD1 (5 bases). Trimming stripped 4 bases from V and 0 bases from J, with 14 bases between. The CDR3 sequence is 17 residues long. In germline, CDR1 is SGHNT, CDR2 YYREEE (reference sequence). The CDR3 sequence: CASSQGERVSGANVLTF. CDR3 DNA: TGTGCCAGCAGCCAAGGGGAACGGGTCTCTGGGGCCAACGTCCTGACTTTC.

V usage is TRBV14 and J usage is TRBJ1-1; D is unresolved. V lost 0 bases and J 5 bases, leaving 16 bases between the germline ends. The CDR3 spans 16 residues. The germline V gene encodes CDR1 SGHDN and CDR2 FVKESK. The CDR3 DNA sequence: TGTGCCAGCAGCCAAGATGTCGGGGTGGGTGGTACTGAAGCTTTCTTT. Protein product: CASSQDVGVGGTEAFF.